A selection of T cell receptor beta chains follows, all from one sample in a study of OX40 agonist ivuxolimab in advanced cancers. The repertoire was sequenced with immunoSEQ multiplex PCR; TCRdb's copy has only in-frame clones and lacks some. Of 75,000 to 100,000 clones listed, approximately 90% are singletons. This material consisted of CD4+ or CD8+ T cells sorted from blood, taken in a trial of the OX40 agonist ivuxolimab. The receptors were gathered from an adult with an advanced solid tumor such as melanoma, head and neck, liver or kidney cancer. Each CDR3 is given with its conserved first and last residue. D genes are given only for firm matches. The listing skips clone size in some rows; elsewhere it reads once, few, many or a size class.

J	D	V	size	DNA	CDR3
TRBJ2-3	TRBD2	TRBV5-1	.	TGCGCCAGCGGAAGAGGTAGCGGGAGTTTGATCACAGATACGCAGTATTTT	CASGRGSGSLITDTQYF
TRBJ2-7	.	TRBV5-1	once	TGCGCCAGCAGCCCCCGGACACCTGCCTACGAGCAGTACTTC	CASSPRTPAYEQYF
TRBJ2-4	TRBD2	TRBV7-8	.	TGTGCCAGCAGCTTAGGGCGGGAGGGCGCCAAAAACATTCAGTACTTC	CASSLGREGAKNIQYF
TRBJ2-1	TRBD2	TRBV5-4	once	TGTGCCAGCAGCTTTACGGGACTAGCGGAATACAATGAGCAGTTCTTC	CASSFTGLAEYNEQFF
TRBJ1-5	.	TRBV28	once	TGTGCCAGCAGCGATATAATCGGGGCCAATCAGCCCCAGCATTTT	CASSDIIGANQPQHF
TRBJ2-7	TRBD1	TRBV7-7	once	TGTGCCAGCAGCTTGGTGACAGGGCCAAACTACGAGCAGTACTTC	CASSLVTGPNYEQYF
TRBJ1-2	.	TRBV5-6	.	TGTGCCAGCATCCAAAGGGCGGTTAACTATGGCTACACCTTC	CASIQRAVNYGYTF
TRBJ1-6	.	TRBV28	.	TGTGCCAGCAGTTTAGACCCGTCGGGGGGCGTAAATTCACCCCTCCACTTT	CASSLDPSGGVNSPLHF
TRBJ1-4	.	TRBV2	.	TGTGCCAGCAGTGACAGGACAGCTAATGAAAAACTGTTTTTT	CASSDRTANEKLFF
TRBJ1-2	.	TRBV5-4	.	TGTGCCAGCAGCTTGGCCACAGCCCCGGGGATATACTATGGCTACACCTTC	CASSLATAPGIYYGYTF
TRBJ1-1	.	TRBV7-8	.	TGTGCCAGCAGTCCTAGAGGGGGGGGCGGCACTGAAGCTTTCTTT	CASSPRGGGGTEAFF
TRBJ2-2	.	TRBV19	.	TGTGCCAGTAGTCCCGGCCCTGTAGGGCCGAACACCGGGGAGCTGTTTTTT	CASSPGPVGPNTGELFF
TRBJ1-2	TRBD1	TRBV11-2	.	TGTGCCAGCAGCTTAGTCGGGACAGACTATGGCTACACCTTC	CASSLVGTDYGYTF
TRBJ1-1	.	TRBV7-9	.	TGTGCCAGCAGCTTTATTGCAGAAAACACTGAAGCTTTCTTT	CASSFIAENTEAFF
TRBJ2-5	.	TRBV7-3	.	TGTGCCAGCAGCTTAAACGGCGGGGCGGTTCAAGAGACCCAGTACTTC	CASSLNGGAVQETQYF
TRBJ2-1	.	TRBV4-2	.	TGTGCCAGCAGCCAAGATTTTACCGAACCCTCCTACAATGAGCAGTTCTTC	CASSQDFTEPSYNEQFF
TRBJ2-1	TRBD1	TRBV11-1	once	TGTGCCAGCAGCCGGAACCTCGGGACAGGGCTTGTCGATGAGCAGTTCTTC	CASSRNLGTGLVDEQFF
TRBJ1-4	.	TRBV2	.	TGTGCCAGCAGTGAACGGCGCAGGGCACAGGAAAAACTGTTTTTT	CASSERRRAQEKLFF
TRBJ1-5	.	TRBV16	.	TGTGCCAGCAGCCCGCATAGGGGCCAAGTGCGGTCAGAATTCAATCAGCCCCAGCATTTT	CASSPHRGQVRSEFNQPQHF
TRBJ2-1	TRBD1	TRBV19	once	TGTGCCAGTAGTGTCGGACAGGTCCCGCCTAGGGATGAGCAGTTCTTC	CASSVGQVPPRDEQFF
TRBJ1-1	.	TRBV11-2	.	TGTGCCAGCAGCTTAGGAGGGGTGACAAGCACTGAAGCTTTCTTT	CASSLGGVTSTEAFF
TRBJ2-7	TRBD1	TRBV18	.	TGTGCCAGCTCACCGGTACAGGGGACATCCTACGAGCAGTACTTC	CASSPVQGTSYEQYF
TRBJ2-2	TRBD2	TRBV6-5	.	TGTGCCAGCGGCAGCGGGGCACTCACCGGGGAGCTGTTTTTT	CASGSGALTGELFF
TRBJ2-5	.	TRBV15	.	TGTGCCACCAGCAGAGGGTCCGGGGGCGCGGCGTACCAAGAGACCCAGTACTTC	CATSRGSGGAAYQETQYF
TRBJ2-3	.	TRBV19	.	TGTGCCAGTAGTATAGGCGGACTGGAAGATACGCAGTATTTT	CASSIGGLEDTQYF
TRBJ2-1	.	TRBV10-3	.	TGTGCCATCAGTGAGGACGGGGCTTCCTACAATGAGCAGTTCTTC	CAISEDGASYNEQFF
TRBJ2-3	.	TRBV2	.	TGTGCCAGCTCCTACACAGATACGCAGTATTTT	CASSYTDTQYF